A selection of T cell receptor beta chains follows, all from one sample in a study of blood T cell repertoires in COVID-19. TCRdb's copy holds only in-frame clones and misses some; the assay was immunoSEQ multiplex PCR. The table includes approximately 230,000 clones, around four fifths detected once. Sequencing was performed on peripheral blood. Source of these receptors: a young man with active or convalescent COVID-19. CDR3s include the opening cysteine and the closing phenylalanine or tryptophan. The D gene is left open where the match is weak. A clone size is listed for some rows: how often the clone was seen (once, few, many), or a class if it is expanded.

J gene: TRBJ1-5
CDR3 length: 15
D gene: .
V gene: TRBV7-2
clone size: .
CDR3 DNA: TGTGCCAGCAGCTTGAACAGGGTTAGCAATCAGCCCCAGCATTTT
CDR3 protein: CASSLNRVSNQPQHF

J gene: TRBJ2-7
CDR3 length: 17
D gene: TRBD2
V gene: TRBV15
clone size: few
CDR3 DNA: TGTGCCACCAGCAGAGATCAAAATGGAGCGGGGGTCTACGAGCAGTACTTC
CDR3 protein: CATSRDQNGAGVYEQYF

J gene: TRBJ1-4
CDR3 length: 13
D gene: .
V gene: TRBV18
clone size: .
CDR3 DNA: TGTGCCAGCTCCCCAGGCGGGGGTGAAAAACTGTTTTTT
CDR3 protein: CASSPGGGEKLFF

J gene: TRBJ1-5
CDR3 length: 13
D gene: .
V gene: TRBV7-2
clone size: .
CDR3 DNA: TGTGCCAGCAGCTTAGCCCTCAATCAGCCCCAGCATTTT
CDR3 protein: CASSLALNQPQHF

J gene: TRBJ1-4
CDR3 length: 14
D gene: .
V gene: TRBV21-1
clone size: .
CDR3 DNA: TGTGCCAGCACTGAGGGCAGCGAAAATGAAAAACTGTTTTTT
CDR3 protein: CASTEGSENEKLFF

J gene: TRBJ1-1
CDR3 length: 13
D gene: .
V gene: TRBV6-5
clone size: .
CDR3 DNA: TGTGCCAGCAGCCGTTCTTCGAACACTGAAGCTTTCTTT
CDR3 protein: CASSRSSNTEAFF

J gene: TRBJ2-7
CDR3 length: 13
D gene: .
V gene: TRBV5-4
clone size: .
CDR3 DNA: TGTGCAGATAGGAGCAGGGAGGTGGGCGAGCAGTACTTC
CDR3 protein: CADRSREVGEQYF

J gene: TRBJ1-6
CDR3 length: 13
D gene: TRBD1
V gene: TRBV12-3/TRBV12-4
clone size: .
CDR3 DNA: TGTGCCACCAAGGGACAGGGGAATTCACCCCTCCACTTT
CDR3 protein: CATKGQGNSPLHF

J gene: TRBJ2-1
CDR3 length: 12
D gene: TRBD2
V gene: TRBV7-8
clone size: .
CDR3 DNA: TGTGCCAGCAGCCTACACGGACTAGTTTCTTTCTTC
CDR3 protein: CASSLHGLVSFF

J gene: TRBJ1-5
CDR3 length: 12
D gene: .
V gene: TRBV18
clone size: few
CDR3 DNA: TGTGCCAGCTCAAAGATCAATCGGGCCCAGCATTTT
CDR3 protein: CASSKINRAQHF

J gene: TRBJ2-1
CDR3 length: 18
D gene: TRBD2
V gene: TRBV4-3
clone size: once
CDR3 DNA: TGCGCCAGCAGCCAAGGGGCGAGCGGGAGGAGTAAGGGCTATGAGCAGTTCTTC
CDR3 protein: CASSQGASGRSKGYEQFF

J gene: TRBJ2-1
CDR3 length: 17
D gene: .
V gene: TRBV27
clone size: .
CDR3 DNA: TGTGCCAGCAGTTTAAAGGGGGCGGGGTCAACCTACAATGAGCAGTTCTTC
CDR3 protein: CASSLKGAGSTYNEQFF

J gene: TRBJ1-1
CDR3 length: 15
D gene: .
V gene: TRBV6-5
clone size: .
CDR3 DNA: TGTGCCAGCACCGTATCCATCAGCGGGAACACTGAAGCTTTCTTT
CDR3 protein: CASTVSISGNTEAFF

J gene: TRBJ2-1
CDR3 length: 18
D gene: TRBD2
V gene: TRBV4-3
clone size: .
CDR3 DNA: TGCGCCAGCAGCCAACGCCTAGCGGGGGGGAACTCCTACAATGAGCAGTTCTTC
CDR3 protein: CASSQRLAGGNSYNEQFF

J gene: TRBJ2-7
CDR3 length: 14
D gene: TRBD1
V gene: TRBV11-2
clone size: once
CDR3 DNA: TGTGCCAGCAGCCCCCCCGGACAGGCCTACGAGCAGTACTTC
CDR3 protein: CASSPPGQAYEQYF

J gene: TRBJ2-7
CDR3 length: 14
D gene: .
V gene: TRBV7-9
clone size: .
CDR3 DNA: TGTGCCAGCGCCACGGCTGATGGGCCGGTCGAGCAGTACTTC
CDR3 protein: CASATADGPVEQYF

J gene: TRBJ1-2
CDR3 length: 15
D gene: .
V gene: TRBV4-2
clone size: .
CDR3 DNA: TGTGCCAGCAGCCAACAGGGGTTCCCTAACTATGGCTACACCTTC
CDR3 protein: CASSQQGFPNYGYTF

J gene: TRBJ1-1
CDR3 length: 14
D gene: .
V gene: TRBV20-1
clone size: .
CDR3 DNA: TGCAGTGCTAGTTGGAGCCCTAGGGGAACTGAAGCTTTCTTT
CDR3 protein: CSASWSPRGTEAFF

J gene: TRBJ1-5
CDR3 length: 14
D gene: TRBD1
V gene: TRBV6-6
clone size: .
CDR3 DNA: TGTGCCAGCAGTCTCGGACAGGGCAATCAGCCCCAGCATTTT
CDR3 protein: CASSLGQGNQPQHF

J gene: TRBJ1-5
CDR3 length: 15
D gene: TRBD1
V gene: TRBV2
clone size: .
CDR3 DNA: TGTGCCAGCAGTAAAGAGGGGACAGGGGGCTTAGCCCAGCATTTT
CDR3 protein: CASSKEGTGGLAQHF